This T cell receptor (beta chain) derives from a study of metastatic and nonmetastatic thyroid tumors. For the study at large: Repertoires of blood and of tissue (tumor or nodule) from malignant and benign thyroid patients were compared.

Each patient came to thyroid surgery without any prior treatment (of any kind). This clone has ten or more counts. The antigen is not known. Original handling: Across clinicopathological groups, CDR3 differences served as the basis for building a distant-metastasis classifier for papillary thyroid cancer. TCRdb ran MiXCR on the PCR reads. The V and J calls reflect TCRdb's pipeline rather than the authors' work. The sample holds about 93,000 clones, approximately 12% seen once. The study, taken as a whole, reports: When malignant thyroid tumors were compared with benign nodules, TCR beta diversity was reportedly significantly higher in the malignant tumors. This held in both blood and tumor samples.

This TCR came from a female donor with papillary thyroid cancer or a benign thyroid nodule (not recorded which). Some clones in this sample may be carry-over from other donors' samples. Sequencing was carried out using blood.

DNA for the CDR3: TGCAGTGCTATGGAGGGGACAGATACGCAGTATTTT. This translates into CSAMEGTDTQYF. The chain uses TRBV20-1 and TRBJ2-3; D possibly corresponds to TRBD2 (6 bases). The CDR3 is 12 residues long. V was clipped by 4 bases and J by 3 bases, with 8 bases between them. Germline V lookup: CDR1 DFQATT, CDR2 SNEGSKA (reference sequence).